A selection of T cell receptor beta chains follows, all from one sample in a study of cytomegalovirus exposure and HLA in healthy donors. Using immunoSEQ multiplex PCR, the repertoire was profiled, and TCRdb retains in-frame clones only, with some absent. The sample records approximately 110,000 clones, less than 85% being singletons. The specimen was PBMCs. The receptors stem from a man in his forties in good health and CMV-seropositive. The CDR3 runs from the conserved cysteine through the conserved F or W. The D gene is left open where the match is weak. A clone size is listed for some rows: how often the clone was seen (once, few, many), or a class if it is expanded.

>TRBD1|-|TRBJ1-1|TRBV18
TGTGCCAGCTCACCCGGACAGGGGAACACTGAAGCTTTCTTT
CASSPGQGNTEAFF
>-|-|TRBJ2-7|TRBV28
TGTGCCTCTTTTGGGGGGACAGCCTCCTACGAGCAGTACTTC
CASFGGTASYEQYF
>-|-|TRBJ2-7|TRBV5-4
TGTGCCAGCAGCTTGGTAGGGGCCCTCCCGGACGAGCAGTACTTC
CASSLVGALPDEQYF
>-|-|TRBJ2-2|TRBV27
TGTGCCAGCACTCCTATCCCTCGTATCGGGGAGCTGTTTTTT
CASTPIPRIGELFF
>TRBD2|-|TRBJ2-1|TRBV2
TGTGCCAGCAGTATACTAGCGCTTTCGCAGTTCTTC
CASSILALSQFF
>-|-|TRBJ1-3|TRBV7-9
TGTGCCAGCAGCCCCGACTCGACAGTCTCTGGAAACACCATATATTTT
CASSPDSTVSGNTIYF
>-|-|TRBJ2-7|TRBV5-6
TGTGCCAGCAGCTTGGGGGCTCCCTCCTACGAGCAGTACTTC
CASSLGAPSYEQYF
>-|-|TRBJ1-2|TRBV5-6
TGTGCCAGCAGCTTGGGCCCAGTACAAAAGCGAGGCTACACCTTC
CASSLGPVQKRGYTF
>TRBD1|-|TRBJ2-5|TRBV29-1
TGCAGCGTTGTTCAGGGGGAAGAGACCCAGTACTTC
CSVVQGEETQYF
>-|once|TRBJ2-5|TRBV7-2
TGTGCCAGCAGCCCTAAAACAGGGACGAAGGAGACCCAGTACTTC
CASSPKTGTKETQYF
>-|-|TRBJ1-3|TRBV29-1
TGCAGCGCCAGCCGGGGGGTTCGAGACACCATATATTTT
CSASRGVRDTIYF
>-|-|TRBJ1-1|TRBV7-2
TGTGCCAGCAGCTTCGGACTAGGGGAAGCTTTCTTT
CASSFGLGEAFF
>-|-|TRBJ2-1|TRBV27
TGTGCCAGCAGTTCACAGCGGGAAGGGGGCAATGAGCAGTTCTTC
CASSSQREGGNEQFF
>-|-|TRBJ2-2|TRBV7-2
TGTGCCAGCAGCCCAGGGACAACCTACACCGGGGAGCTGTTTTTT
CASSPGTTYTGELFF
>-|few|TRBJ2-7|TRBV11-1
TGTGCCAGCAGCCCCCCTGGCTGGGCAGGGTCGATAGCCTACGAGCAGTACTTC
CASSPPGWAGSIAYEQYF
>-|-|TRBJ1-4|TRBV13
TGTGCCAGCAGCTTAGGGACAGGAGCTAATGAAAAACTGTTTTTT
CASSLGTGANEKLFF
>-|few|TRBJ2-7|TRBV27
TGTGCCAGCAGCCTCACAGCCGATTTATGGGCGGAGCAGTACTTC
CASSLTADLWAEQYF
>TRBD1|-|TRBJ1-3|TRBV5-5
TGTGCCAGCAGCTTTGGGACAGGGGAAGGAAACACCATATATTTT
CASSFGTGEGNTIYF
>-|-|TRBJ2-2|TRBV5-4
TGTGCCAGCAGCAACCGAGGGACCGGGGAGCTGTTTTTT
CASSNRGTGELFF
>-|-|TRBJ1-3|TRBV28
TGTGCCAGCAGTAACTCTCAGGGGATCTCTGGAAACACCATATATTTT
CASSNSQGISGNTIYF
>-|-|TRBJ1-3|TRBV30
TGTGCCTGGGGGAGGCAGGGTGTAAACACCATATATTTT
CAWGRQGVNTIYF
>-|-|TRBJ1-1|TRBV18
TGTGCCAGCTCACTAGAAATGAACACTGAAGCTTTCTTT
CASSLEMNTEAFF
>TRBD1|-|TRBJ1-1|TRBV7-9
TGTGCCAGCAGCAAAACAGGGGGTACCACTGAAGCTTTCTTT
CASSKTGGTTEAFF
>TRBD2|-|TRBJ2-1|TRBV4-3
TGCGCCAGCAGCCAAGTCGCGGGGGGGTATAATGAGCAGTTCTTC
CASSQVAGGYNEQFF
>TRBD1|-|TRBJ1-5|TRBV6-1
TGTGCCAGCGCCCCGACAGGGACTTCCGATCAGCCCCAGCATTTT
CASAPTGTSDQPQHF
>-|-|TRBJ2-7|TRBV4-2
TGTGCCAGCAGCCCGGGTCGGACAGTGACCTACGAGCAGTACTTC
CASSPGRTVTYEQYF
>TRBD1|-|TRBJ2-2|TRBV7-2
TGTGCCAGCAGCAAAAGGACAGGGTCTTACACCGGGGAGCTGTTTTTT
CASSKRTGSYTGELFF
>TRBD1|-|TRBJ2-7|TRBV7-2
TGTGCCAGCAGCTTATCCCGGGACAGGGCCTACGAGCAGTACTTC
CASSLSRDRAYEQYF
>-|-|TRBJ2-1|TRBV12-5
TGTGCTAGTGCCACGACAGCCTCCTACAATGAGCAGTTCTTC
CASATTASYNEQFF
>-|few|TRBJ2-2|TRBV11-2
TGTGCCAGCAGGATCAGGGTGGACGGGGAGCTGTTTTTT
CASRIRVDGELFF
>-|-|TRBJ1-1|TRBV9
TGTGCCAGCAGCAGTGGGGCCCGGGGGGAAGGTACTGAAGCTTTCTTT
CASSSGARGEGTEAFF
>-|-|TRBJ1-2|TRBV7-2
TGTGCCAGCAGCTTAGTCCAGGGTGGTGGCTACACCTTC
CASSLVQGGGYTF
>TRBD1|-|TRBJ1-2|TRBV5-1
TGCGCCAGCAGCTGGTACCGACAGGGGAACTATGGCTACACCTTC
CASSWYRQGNYGYTF
>TRBD2|-|TRBJ2-1|TRBV28
TGTGCCAGCAGTTTCGGGGGGACTAGCGGGAGTAATGAGCAGTTCTTC
CASSFGGTSGSNEQFF
>TRBD1|-|TRBJ1-2|TRBV5-1
TGCGCCAGCAGCGTTGGGACAGGGGTTGGCTATGGCTACACCTTC
CASSVGTGVGYGYTF
>-|-|TRBJ2-3|TRBV11-2
TGTGCCAGCAGCCTCCGGCCCATTCCTCGGGACTCCGATACGCAGTATTTT
CASSLRPIPRDSDTQYF
>TRBD1|once|TRBJ1-3|TRBV15
TGTGCCACCAGCAGAGATAGAGTTGGCGGGGACAGGGTGGTTCCCAGAAACACCATATATTTT
CATSRDRVGGDRVVPRNTIYF
>-|-|TRBJ2-3|TRBV7-9
TGTGCCAGCAGCTTAGCCCCTTTCGGGCGGGCAAGCACAGATACGCAGTATTTT
CASSLAPFGRASTDTQYF
>-|-|TRBJ2-5|TRBV30
TGTGCCTGGAGTATGCAGGGGGGAGAGACCCAGTACTTC
CAWSMQGGETQYF
>TRBD1|-|TRBJ2-2|TRBV9
TGTGCCAGCAAAAGGGGACAGGGGGCGGACGGGGAGCTGTTTTTT
CASKRGQGADGELFF
>-|-|TRBJ1-3|TRBV19
TGTGCCAGTAGTGTACGGACAGTGGGAGGAAACACCATATATTTT
CASSVRTVGGNTIYF
>-|-|TRBJ1-2|TRBV19
TGTGCCAGTAGCATCTCAGGCCCTTCGGATGGCTACACCTTC
CASSISGPSDGYTF
>-|-|TRBJ1-2|TRBV7-8
TGTGCCAGCAGCTTAGCACGGATTATTCAGGGTTACTATGGCTACACCTTC
CASSLARIIQGYYGYTF
>TRBD1|-|TRBJ2-1|TRBV10-1
TGCGCCAGCAGGAGCGACAGGGGGCGCGTGAATGAGCAGTTCTTC
CASRSDRGRVNEQFF
>TRBD2|-|TRBJ2-1|TRBV11-3
TGTGCCAGCAGCTTAGACGCTAGCGGGATCTATGAGCAGTTCTTC
CASSLDASGIYEQFF
>-|few|TRBJ1-5|TRBV18
TGTGCCAGCTCACGCAACCCCGGGACAAAGGATCAGCCCCAGCATTTT
CASSRNPGTKDQPQHF
>-|-|TRBJ2-7|TRBV4-1
TGCGCCAGCAGCCCCCGGGGTTTTCCGGAAGGGGGCTACGAGCAGTACTTC
CASSPRGFPEGGYEQYF
>-|few|TRBJ1-2|TRBV28
TGTGCCAGCAGTCGCGGAACTGGCTACACCTTC
CASSRGTGYTF